This is a list of T cell receptor beta chains from one sample in a study of blood T cells in healthy people across ages. MiXCR, applied by TCRdb to the 5' RACE reads, yields one record per CDR3 protein. Altogether hundreds of thousands of distinct CDR3 sequences are present, over 40% being singletons, with the ten largest covering 13%. Specimen: blood. The receptor set was obtained from a woman older than 75 in good health. Each CDR3 is given with its conserved first and last residue. D genes are given only for firm matches. Size values are once, few and many counts, or a class for expanded clones, and some rows have none.

j_gene: TRBJ2-3
v_gene: TRBV12-3/TRBV12-4
d_gene: -
abundance: many
CDR3nt: TGTGCCAGCAGCCCTCGACGAGATACGCAGTATTTT
CDR3aa: CASSPRRDTQYF

j_gene: TRBJ2-7
v_gene: TRBV20-1
d_gene: TRBD2
abundance: few
CDR3nt: TGCAGTTATTCCGGGGGGGATAGGGGGCAGTACTTC
CDR3aa: CSYSGGDRGQYF

j_gene: TRBJ2-3
v_gene: TRBV4-2
d_gene: -
abundance: -
CDR3nt: TGTGCCAGCAGCCAAGACGGCGCGGGACCCCCGGATACGCAGTATTTT
CDR3aa: CASSQDGAGPPDTQYF

j_gene: TRBJ2-5
v_gene: TRBV5-4
d_gene: -
abundance: -
CDR3nt: TGTGCCAACAGCCTACGCCGGGATAATGAGCAGTACTTC
CDR3aa: CANSLRRDNEQYF

j_gene: TRBJ2-5
v_gene: TRBV7-2
d_gene: TRBD2
abundance: -
CDR3nt: TGTGCCAGCAGCCTGGGGGGACTAGCGGGGACCCTTACGAAGCAGTACTTC
CDR3aa: CASSLGGLAGTLTKQYF

j_gene: TRBJ2-7
v_gene: TRBV2
d_gene: TRBD2
abundance: many
CDR3nt: TGTGCCAGCAGGGACGGGACTAGCGGGAGCTACGAGCAGTACTTC
CDR3aa: CASRDGTSGSYEQYF

j_gene: TRBJ2-7
v_gene: TRBV10-3
d_gene: -
abundance: -
CDR3nt: TGTGCCATCAGTTTTGGAGGGGCCAACTACGAGCAGTACTTC
CDR3aa: CAISFGGANYEQYF

j_gene: TRBJ2-1
v_gene: TRBV20-1
d_gene: -
abundance: -
CDR3nt: TGCAGTGCTAGAGCGTTGTACTCCAATGAGCAGTTCTTC
CDR3aa: CSARALYSNEQFF

j_gene: TRBJ2-1
v_gene: TRBV3-1
d_gene: TRBD2
abundance: many
CDR3nt: TGTGCCAGCAGCCATCTAGCGGGGGCGTACAATGAGCAGTTCTTC
CDR3aa: CASSHLAGAYNEQFF

j_gene: TRBJ2-1
v_gene: TRBV3-1
d_gene: -
abundance: -
CDR3nt: TGTGCCAGCAGCCAACTAGGCGGCAATGAGCAGTTCTTC
CDR3aa: CASSQLGGNEQFF

j_gene: TRBJ2-1
v_gene: TRBV4-1
d_gene: -
abundance: -
CDR3nt: TGCGCCAGCAGCCACCCAACTAGGACTCATGAGCAGTTCTTC
CDR3aa: CASSHPTRTHEQFF

j_gene: TRBJ2-5
v_gene: TRBV28
d_gene: -
abundance: many
CDR3nt: TGTGCCAGCAGTGACCGGGACTTGTACTTC
CDR3aa: CASSDRDLYF

j_gene: TRBJ2-1
v_gene: TRBV9
d_gene: TRBD2
abundance: -
CDR3nt: TGTGCCAGCAGCTCACGACTAGCGGGAGGCCACAATGAGCAGTTCTTC
CDR3aa: CASSSRLAGGHNEQFF

j_gene: TRBJ1-2
v_gene: TRBV28
d_gene: TRBD1
abundance: -
CDR3nt: TGTGCCAGCAGTTCGTCCGGGACAGAGATCTACTATGGCTACACCTTC
CDR3aa: CASSSSGTEIYYGYTF

j_gene: TRBJ1-2
v_gene: TRBV7-2
d_gene: -
abundance: -
CDR3nt: TGTGCCAGCAGCTTGGGGGCATGGGGGGGCTACACCTTC
CDR3aa: CASSLGAWGGYTF

j_gene: TRBJ2-7
v_gene: TRBV6-5
d_gene: -
abundance: -
CDR3nt: TGTGCCAGCGCGGCAGGAGTAAATTCTTACGAGCAGTACTTC
CDR3aa: CASAAGVNSYEQYF

j_gene: TRBJ2-1
v_gene: TRBV7-2
d_gene: -
abundance: -
CDR3nt: TGTGCCAGCAGCTACGGGACGCTTAACAATGAGCAGTTCTTC
CDR3aa: CASSYGTLNNEQFF

j_gene: TRBJ2-6
v_gene: TRBV3-1
d_gene: -
abundance: many
CDR3nt: TGTGCCAGCAGCCAATCGGACAGAACCCTTTCTGGGGCCAACGTCCTGACTTTC
CDR3aa: CASSQSDRTLSGANVLTF

j_gene: TRBJ1-5
v_gene: TRBV12-3/TRBV12-4
d_gene: -
abundance: -
CDR3nt: TGTGCCAGCAGTTTAGACATCCAGCCCCAGCATTTT
CDR3aa: CASSLDIQPQHF

j_gene: TRBJ2-2
v_gene: TRBV5-1
d_gene: -
abundance: many
CDR3nt: TGTGCCAGCAGTTTGGGCGGCTCGACCGGGGAGCTGTTTTTT
CDR3aa: CASSLGGSTGELFF

j_gene: TRBJ2-1
v_gene: TRBV4-1
d_gene: TRBD2
abundance: few
CDR3nt: TGCGCCAGCAGCCACCCACTAGCGGGGTACAATGAGCAGTTCTTC
CDR3aa: CASSHPLAGYNEQFF

j_gene: TRBJ2-2
v_gene: TRBV5-1
d_gene: -
abundance: few
CDR3nt: TGCGCCAGCAGCAAGCCGGAAGGCGGAACCGGGGAGCTGTTTTTT
CDR3aa: CASSKPEGGTGELFF

j_gene: TRBJ2-7
v_gene: TRBV12-3/TRBV12-4
d_gene: TRBD2
abundance: -
CDR3nt: TGTGCCAGCAGCCCCCGAGGGCGAGCGGGAAGTCCCGAGCAGTACTTC
CDR3aa: CASSPRGRAGSPEQYF

j_gene: TRBJ2-3
v_gene: TRBV4-1
d_gene: TRBD2
abundance: -
CDR3nt: TGCGCCAGCAGCCAAGCGGATTCGGGCGGGGGGGCGGCAGATACGCAGTATTTT
CDR3aa: CASSQADSGGGAADTQYF

j_gene: TRBJ2-7
v_gene: TRBV7-3
d_gene: TRBD2
abundance: -
CDR3nt: TGTGCCAGCAGCCCGCGGGTACTAGCGGGGTACAATGAGCAGTACTTC
CDR3aa: CASSPRVLAGYNEQYF

j_gene: TRBJ2-7
v_gene: TRBV7-2
d_gene: TRBD2
abundance: -
CDR3nt: TGTGCCAGCAGCTTCCAGGGCGGGGGGGGCTACGAGCAGTACTTC
CDR3aa: CASSFQGGGGYEQYF

j_gene: TRBJ1-1
v_gene: TRBV9
d_gene: -
abundance: -
CDR3nt: TGTGCCAGCTCCCGGTCTGAGGTGAACACTGAAGCTTTCTTT
CDR3aa: CASSRSEVNTEAFF

j_gene: TRBJ2-5
v_gene: TRBV28
d_gene: -
abundance: -
CDR3nt: TGTGCCAGCCGACCCGGGGACGAGACCCAGTACTTC
CDR3aa: CASRPGDETQYF

j_gene: TRBJ2-3
v_gene: TRBV27
d_gene: TRBD2
abundance: -
CDR3nt: TGTGCCAGCCGACGAACCCACAGCGGGGGGGCGAAAGATACGCAGTATTTT
CDR3aa: CASRRTHSGGAKDTQYF

j_gene: TRBJ2-4
v_gene: TRBV25-1
d_gene: -
abundance: -
CDR3nt: TGTGCCAGCAGTGAATTAGGGGGAGCGGAAAACATTCAGTACTTC
CDR3aa: CASSELGGAENIQYF

j_gene: TRBJ2-1
v_gene: TRBV28
d_gene: -
abundance: -
CDR3nt: TGTGCCAGCAGTTCTTCCGGCGTGAGGTCCTACAATGAGCAGTTCTTC
CDR3aa: CASSSSGVRSYNEQFF

j_gene: TRBJ2-1
v_gene: TRBV4-1
d_gene: -
abundance: once
CDR3nt: TGCGCCAGCAGCCATATCGGCTCCTACAATGAGCAGTTCTTC
CDR3aa: CASSHIGSYNEQFF

j_gene: TRBJ2-7
v_gene: TRBV10-1
d_gene: TRBD2
abundance: -
CDR3nt: TGCGCCAGCAGTGAGTCGAGCGGGGGCGACGAGCAGTACTTC
CDR3aa: CASSESSGGDEQYF

j_gene: TRBJ1-3
v_gene: TRBV10-3
d_gene: -
abundance: -
CDR3nt: TGTGCCATCAGTGAGTCGAAATCGGGCAGGGGAAACACCATATATTTT
CDR3aa: CAISESKSGRGNTIYF

j_gene: TRBJ1-2
v_gene: TRBV7-9
d_gene: -
abundance: few
CDR3nt: TGTGCCAGCAGCCTGCCAAACCAGGGGATCTATGGCTACACCTTC
CDR3aa: CASSLPNQGIYGYTF

j_gene: TRBJ1-1
v_gene: TRBV24-1
d_gene: -
abundance: -
CDR3nt: TGTGCCACCGGGACGAGGACTGAAGCTTTCTTT
CDR3aa: CATGTRTEAFF

j_gene: TRBJ2-3
v_gene: TRBV9
d_gene: -
abundance: -
CDR3nt: TGTGCCAGCAGCGTTTATAGCGGTAGCACAGATACGCAGTATTTT
CDR3aa: CASSVYSGSTDTQYF

j_gene: TRBJ2-1
v_gene: TRBV20-1
d_gene: TRBD2
abundance: -
CDR3nt: TGCAGTGCCATCTCCGCGGGGGGTATGAAGGGCCCCTCGGCTCAGTTCTTC
CDR3aa: CSAISAGGMKGPSAQFF

j_gene: TRBJ2-3
v_gene: TRBV20-1
d_gene: -
abundance: -
CDR3nt: TGCAGTGCTAGAGATTTCCGGGAACGGACAGATACGCAGTATTTT
CDR3aa: CSARDFRERTDTQYF

j_gene: TRBJ2-1
v_gene: TRBV5-1
d_gene: TRBD2
abundance: -
CDR3nt: TGCGCCAGCAGCTTGGAGCGGGAGGACAATGAGCAGTTCTTC
CDR3aa: CASSLEREDNEQFF

j_gene: TRBJ2-5
v_gene: TRBV20-1
d_gene: -
abundance: many
CDR3nt: TGCAGTGCTCTCCTTACTACAGGGAGGTTATTTGAGACCCAGTACTTC
CDR3aa: CSALLTTGRLFETQYF